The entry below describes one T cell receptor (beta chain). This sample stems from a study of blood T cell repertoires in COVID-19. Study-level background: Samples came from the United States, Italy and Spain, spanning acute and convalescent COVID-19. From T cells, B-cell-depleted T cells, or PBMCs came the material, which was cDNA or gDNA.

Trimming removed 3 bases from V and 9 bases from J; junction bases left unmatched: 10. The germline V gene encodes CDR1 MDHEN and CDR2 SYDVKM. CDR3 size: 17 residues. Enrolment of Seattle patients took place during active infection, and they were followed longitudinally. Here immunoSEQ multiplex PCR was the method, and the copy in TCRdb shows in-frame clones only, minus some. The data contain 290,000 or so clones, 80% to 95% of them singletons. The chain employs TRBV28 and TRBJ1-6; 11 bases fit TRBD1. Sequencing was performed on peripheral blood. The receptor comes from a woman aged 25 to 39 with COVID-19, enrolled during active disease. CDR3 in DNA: TGTGCCAGCAGTTTGGTCGGACTTGGGACAGGGGGTTCACCCCTCCACTTT. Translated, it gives CASSLVGLGTGGSPLHF.